This TCR beta chain derives from a study of OX40 agonist ivuxolimab in advanced cancers. The wider study: The study treated patients with ivuxolimab, an agonistic anti-OX40 (CD134) antibody.

The germline CDR1 and CDR2 sequences are MNHNS and SASEGT. V gave up 3 bases and J gave up 0 bases, with 5 bases separating them. The CDR3 covers 14 residues. Details on this clone: The antigen remains undetermined.

Findings of the study overall: Some patients without response likewise showed low normalized clonal expansion.

The method was immunoSEQ multiplex PCR; TCRdb's version includes in-frame clones alone and lacks a portion of them. The table records roughly 68,000 clones, about 80% of them present only once. This receptor was taken from an adult with an advanced solid tumor such as melanoma, head and neck, liver or kidney cancer. Material: CD4+ or CD8+ T cells sorted from blood, obtained in a trial of the OX40 agonist ivuxolimab. The rearrangement links TRBV6-1 to TRBJ2-2; D is unresolved. The CDR3 spells CASSEIANTGELFF. CDR3 DNA: TGTGCCAGCAGTGAGATTGCGAACACCGGGGAGCTGTTTTTT.